What follows describes a single T cell receptor beta chain. These data come from a study of cytomegalovirus exposure and HLA in healthy donors. Study overall: Early released data comprised tens of millions of unique TCRs from HLA-typed donors. When 398 donors were genotyped, about 80% of them were found to fall in the Caucasian-associated ancestry cluster.

Every donor was a healthy person donating bone marrow. While unrecorded immune exposures were likely, the donors were nominally healthy when sampled. With 60 Vbeta and 13 Jbeta primers, the PCR was carried out. Here immunoSEQ multiplex PCR was the method, and the copy in TCRdb shows in-frame clones only, minus some. The table shows around 180,000 clones, with about 80% occurring only once. The sequenced sample was PBMCs. This sequence originates from a woman aged 40-49 years in good health and CMV-seronegative.

The CDR3 region has the DNA TGTGCCAGCAGTGAACAAGGACAGGGGTATGGCTACACCTTC. Translating it yields CASSEQGQGYGYTF. This sequence joins TRBV25-1 and TRBJ1-2; TRBD1 matches 9 bases. Germline-derived CDR1 and CDR2 are MGHDK and SYGVNS. Trimming at V came to 2 bases and at J to 5 bases, leaving 3 bases not matched to a gene. The CDR3 loop spans 14 amino acids.